This T cell receptor beta chain was recovered during a study of cytomegalovirus exposure and HLA in healthy donors. Looked up from germline, CDR1 is SGHRS and CDR2 is YFSETQ. Trimming removed 0 bases from V and 1 base from J, with 18 bases in between. The CDR3 totals 18 residues. Study-wide results and caveats: Excluded were some V segments that proved indistinguishable, including TRBV6-2 and TRBV6-3. Solely CMV serostatus was available to characterize immune exposure.

As for this clone: Its matching antigen is unknown.

A multiplex PCR was run with 60 Vbeta primers and 13 Jbeta primers. The method was immunoSEQ multiplex PCR; TCRdb's version includes in-frame clones alone and lacks a portion of them. Of about 63,000 clones detected, 85% to 90% appear once; the ten largest clones hold roughly 12%. The chain has TRBV5-1 and TRBJ2-3; D gene ambiguous. The sequence came from a woman in her twenties or thirties in good health and CMV-seropositive. The sample consisted of PBMCs. The CDR3 DNA reads TGCGCCAGCAGCTTGGGGTCGGGTATAGAGTCGGGCACAGATACGCAGTATTTT. Translation gives CASSLGSGIESGTDTQYF. Full variable domain (rest looked up from reference TRBV5-1 and TRBJ2-3): KAGVTQTPRYLIKTRGQQVTLSCSPISGHRSVSWYQQTPGQGLQFLFEYFSETQRNKGNFPGRFSGRQFSNSRSEMNVSTLELGDSALYLCASSLGSGIESGTDTQYFGPGTRLTVL.